The 30 T cell receptor beta chains reported below all come from one sample, sequenced in a study of cytomegalovirus exposure and HLA in healthy donors. Measured with immunoSEQ multiplex PCR; TCRdb has only the in-frame clones, and not every one. The table includes 50,000 to 65,000 clones, around nine tenths detected once. Sequencing was carried out using PBMCs. These receptors were collected from a young woman in good health and CMV-seropositive.

The chain recombines TRBV27 with TRBJ1-3, with TRBD1 identical over 7 bases. V was clipped by 2 bases and J by 0 bases; unmatched bases: 7. CDR1 is MNHEY, CDR2 SMNVEV, per germline (reference sequence). The CDR3 runs 17 residues. The CDR3 is CASSLKGQPNSGNTIYF. The CDR3 nucleotides are TGTGCCAGCAGTTTAAAGGGACAGCCCAACTCTGGAAACACCATATATTTT.

The J gene is TRBJ2-4, the V gene TRBV19, with 8 bases matching TRBD1. V trimming: 8 bases; J trimming: 0 bases; junction bases outside the gene matches: 9. The germline V gene encodes CDR1 LNHDA and CDR2 SQIVND (reference sequence). CDR3 length equals 16 residues. This chain's CDR3 is CASRTGNRRAKNIQYF. The CDR3 bases are TGTGCCAGTCGGACAGGGAATCGAAGAGCCAAAAACATTCAGTACTTC.

The J gene is TRBJ2-1, the V gene TRBV7-3; perhaps TRBD2 as D (5 bases). CDR1 SGHTA and CDR2 FQGTGA come from the germline V gene. V gave up 0 bases and J gave up 8 bases, with 8 bases separating them. CDR3 size: 13 residues. CDR3 nucleotides: TGTGCCAGCAGCTTAACTAGCGCGGATGAGCAGTTCTTC. This codes for CASSLTSADEQFF.

This sequence joins TRBV6-4 and TRBJ1-2, with D tentatively TRBD1 (6 bases). Germline V gives CDR1 MRHNA, CDR2 SNTAGT. The length of the CDR3 is 14 residues. V shed 7 bases and J shed 0 bases, with 12 bases lying between them. The CDR3 loop is CASIPRGANYGYTF. In DNA form, the CDR3 reads TGTGCCAGCATCCCCAGGGGAGCTAACTATGGCTACACCTTC.

The genes are TRBV10-3 and TRBJ2-7, with D maybe TRBD1 (6 bases). V shed 6 bases and J shed 4 bases, with 13 bases lying between them. This CDR3 has 13 residues. Germline assignment: CDR1 ENHRY and CDR2 SYGVKD. The CDR3 nucleotides are TGTGCCATCAGGACAGGCCCGGAATACGAGCAGTACTTC. Protein sequence: CAIRTGPEYEQYF.

The CDR3 is CASRDLTLAKNIQYF. The DNA for the CDR3 is TGTGCCAGCAGAGATTTGACTTTAGCCAAAAACATTCAGTACTTC. The rearrangement uses TRBV6-5 and TRBJ2-4; the D is unclear. The CDR3 runs to 15 residues. Germline assignment: CDR1 MNHEY and CDR2 SVGAGI. V was cut by 6 bases and J by 0 bases, with 12 bases left in between.

V and J are TRBV19 and TRBJ1-1, with 10 bases matching TRBD1. The J segment lost 4 bases and the V segment lost 7 bases, leaving 6 bases of the junction unmatched. The CDR3 runs 14 residues. The germline V gene has CDR1 LNHDA and CDR2 SQIVND (reference sequence). This CDR3 reads CASITTGGFTEAFF. The CDR3 nucleotides read TGTGCCAGTATTACGACAGGGGGCTTCACTGAAGCTTTCTTT.

This chain connects TRBV18 to TRBJ1-3, with TRBD1 matching 8 bases. The CDR3 covers 17 residues. Germline CDR1 KGHSH, CDR2 LQKENI. Trimming removed 4 bases from V and 1 base from J; junction bases left unmatched: 9. CDR3 nucleotides: TGTGCCAGCTCACTCCGGGGCAGGGGGCTTTCTGGAAACACCATATATTTT. Protein sequence: CASSLRGRGLSGNTIYF. Together with reference TRBV18 and TRBJ1-3, the CDR3 gives the full variable domain: NAGVMQNPRHLVRRRGQEARLRCSPMKGHSHVYWYRQLPEEGLKFMVYLQKENIIDESGMPKERFSAEFPKEGPSILRIQQVVRGDSAAYFCASSLRGRGLSGNTIYFGEGSWLTVV.

This chain uses TRBV28 with TRBJ2-7; possible D gene TRBD1, 6 bases. The V gene lost 2 bases and the J gene lost 3 bases, with 14 bases spanning the gap. The germline V gene encodes CDR1 MDHEN and CDR2 SYDVKM. This CDR3 is built from 15 residues. This chain's CDR3 is CASSLGQGPHYEQYF. The CDR3 nucleotides are TGTGCCAGCAGTTTAGGCCAGGGGCCACACTACGAGCAGTACTTC.

The V call is TRBV29-1, the J call TRBJ2-7; 7 bases match TRBD1. The germline V gene encodes CDR1 SQVTM and CDR2 ANQGSEA. CDR3 length equals 12 residues. V lost 2 bases to trimming and J lost 3 bases; unmatched junction nucleotides: 1. In nucleotides, the CDR3 is TGCAGCGTTGAACGGGACAGCTACGAGCAGTACTTC. Encoded protein: CSVERDSYEQYF.

V is TRBV19 and J is TRBJ2-7, with 7 bases fitting TRBD1. The CDR3 length is 15 residues. The trim removed 5 bases at V and 1 base at J, leaving 8 bases unmatched. Germline CDR1 reads LNHDA; CDR2 reads SQIVND (reference sequence). The CDR3 sequence is CASSPRDSVSYEQYF. The CDR3 bases are TGTGCCAGTAGTCCCCGGGACAGTGTTTCCTACGAGCAGTACTTC.

This clone turned up a few times. The J gene is TRBJ1-6, the V gene TRBV6-7, with D unresolved. TRBV6-7 is filed as an ORF, its function uncertain. CDR3 length equals 16 residues. Trimming removed 5 bases from V and 0 bases from J, with 11 bases in between. The CDR3 DNA sequence: TGTGCCAGCAGTATGCCTCTCAGCTCCTATAATTCACCCCTCCACTTT. Translating gives CASSMPLSSYNSPLHF.

The chain couples TRBV11-2 to TRBJ1-4; D remains unclear. Germline CDR1 reads SGHAT; CDR2 reads FQNNGV. Trimming pared 1 base from V and 0 bases from J, leaving 6 bases between. The CDR3 length is 15 residues. The CDR3 DNA reads as TGTGCCAGCAGCTTAGTGGCTGCAACTAATGAAAAACTGTTTTTT. Protein product: CASSLVAATNEKLFF.

This chain joins TRBV29-1 and TRBJ1-1, with a weak D call TRBD1 (6 bases). The germline CDR1 and CDR2 sequences are SQVTM and ANQGSEA. The CDR3 consists of 10 residues. The V end lost 7 bases, the J end lost 6 bases, and 9 bases lay between the germline ends. CDR3 amino acids: CSGTAAEAFF. The CDR3 DNA sequence: TGCAGCGGGACAGCCGCTGAAGCTTTCTTT.

The chain has TRBV6-5 and TRBJ2-1, with 10 bases that match TRBD2. The germline V gene has CDR1 MNHEY and CDR2 SVGAGI. This CDR3 contains 14 residues. V dropped 5 bases and J dropped 7; count of bases not matched to a gene: 5. This chain's CDR3 is CASSTLAGANEQFF. CDR3 coding DNA: TGTGCCAGCAGTACTCTAGCGGGGGCGAATGAGCAGTTCTTC.

The chain links TRBV5-1 to TRBJ2-3; perhaps TRBD2 as D (5 bases). From germline, CDR1 is SGHRS and CDR2 YFSETQ. The CDR3 contains 13 residues. V was shortened by 0 bases and J by 5 bases, with 7 bases between the two germline ends. CDR3 nucleotide sequence: TGCGCCAGCAGCTTGGCTAGCCTAGATACGCAGTATTTT. It encodes CASSLASLDTQYF.

The gene calls are TRBV10-1 and TRBJ1-5, with 7 bases fitting TRBD1. The germline CDR1 and CDR2 sequences are WNHNN and SYGVQD (reference sequence). The CDR3 has 15 amino acids. Trimming removed 6 bases from V and 0 bases from J; junction bases left unmatched: 5. The CDR3 is CASRTTGDSNQPQHF. DNA of the CDR3: TGCGCCAGCAGAACAACAGGGGATAGCAATCAGCCCCAGCATTTT.

The CDR3 protein is CASSEPGQGLDEQYF. The CDR3 nucleotides read TGTGCCAGCAGTGAACCGGGACAGGGCCTCGACGAGCAGTACTTC. The chain is built from TRBV6-1 and TRBJ2-7, with 9 positions matching TRBD1. J was trimmed by 5 bases and V by 2 bases; bases with no gene match: 7. The CDR3 extends over 15 amino acids. CDR1 is MNHNS, CDR2 SASEGT, per germline.

This clone was recorded once. The chain joins TRBV7-2 to TRBJ2-3; 8 bases map to TRBD1. V lost 5 bases and J lost 7; bases outside the gene matches: 8. The CDR3 consists of 14 residues. Per the germline V gene, CDR1 is SGHTA and CDR2 is FQGNSA. CDR3 DNA sequence: TGTGCCAGCAGCGGCCAGGGGGCGCGATATACGCAGTATTTT. Protein sequence: CASSGQGARYTQYF.

The CDR3 DNA follows: TGCGCCAGCAGCTTAGCCCCCGCAGGGGGCATTAACGAGCAGTACTTC. This sequence encodes CASSLAPAGGINEQYF. The chain joins TRBV5-1 to TRBJ2-7, with TRBD1 matching 8 bases. With 2 bases clipped from V and 5 bases from J, the junction kept 12 bases outside the gene matches. The germline gives CDR1 SGHRS, CDR2 YFSETQ. This CDR3 spans 16 amino acids. Variable domain in full (rest from reference TRBV5-1 and TRBJ2-7): KAGVTQTPRYLIKTRGQQVTLSCSPISGHRSVSWYQQTPGQGLQFLFEYFSETQRNKGNFPGRFSGRQFSNSRSEMNVSTLELGDSALYLCASSLAPAGGINEQYFGPGTRLTVT.

The DNA for the CDR3 is TGTGCCAGCAGTAGAGCGGGGGGGACAGATACGCAGTATTTT. Its protein product is CASSRAGGTDTQYF. The V and J genes are TRBV11-3 and TRBJ2-3; 10 bases align to TRBD2. The J segment lost 3 bases and the V segment lost 6 bases, leaving 3 bases of the junction unmatched. The CDR3 loop spans 14 amino acids. Germline V lookup: CDR1 SGHNT, CDR2 YENEEA.

The chain carries TRBV6-5 and TRBJ2-1, with 8 bases lining up with TRBD1. Germline V gene sequence: CDR1 MNHEY, CDR2 SVGAGI. This CDR3 region has 15 residues. After removal of 2 bases from V and 4 bases from J, the junction contained 4 bases not matched to a gene. The CDR3 loop reads CASSYGQGRYNEQFF. The CDR3 region has the DNA TGTGCCAGCAGTTACGGACAGGGTCGGTACAATGAGCAGTTCTTC.

J is TRBJ1-2 and V is TRBV2; 7 nucleotides align to TRBD1. Per the germline V gene, CDR1 is SNHLY and CDR2 is FYNNEI. The ends lost 2 bases at V and 5 bases at J; junction bases unmatched: 2. This CDR3 contains 13 residues. This CDR3 reads CASSEFRGYGYTF. The CDR3 DNA reads TGTGCCAGCAGTGAATTCAGGGGGTATGGCTACACCTTC.

In nucleotides, the CDR3 is TGCAGCGTACGCCGGGGGGCTAGTTACAATGAGCAGTTCTTC. It encodes CSVRRGASYNEQFF. The chain links TRBV29-1 to TRBJ2-1; D may be TRBD2 (7 bases). CDR1 and CDR2 (germline): SQVTM, ANQGSEA. The CDR3 covers 14 residues. Trimming shortened V by 6 bases and J by 4 bases, and 16 bases separated the two germline ends.

The V call is TRBV6-5, the J call TRBJ2-2, with TRBD2 matching 12 bases. Germline V gene lookup returns CDR1 MNHEY and CDR2 SVGAGI. Trimming took 5 bases from V and 7 from J; bases not matched to a gene: 5. The CDR3 has 15 residues. The CDR3 DNA reads as TGTGCCAGCAGTACGACTAGCGGGGGTAGCGGGGAGCTGTTTTTT. Its protein is CASSTTSGGSGELFF.

The rearrangement joins TRBV5-1 to TRBJ1-5, with 7 bases that match TRBD1. With 3 bases clipped from V and 5 bases from J, the junction kept 5 bases outside the gene matches. This CDR3 spans 14 amino acids. CDR1 is SGHRS and CDR2 is YFSETQ in the germline V gene. For the CDR3, the DNA is TGCGCCAGCAGCTCGGGACAGCGCGATCAGCCCCAGCATTTT. This translates into CASSSGQRDQPQHF.

This clone was seen a handful of times. The J gene is TRBJ1-5, the V gene TRBV4-1; unclear D gene. Germline V gene sequence: CDR1 MGHRA, CDR2 YSYEKL. V was trimmed by 3 bases and J by 7 bases, leaving 10 bases between them. This CDR3 is 13 amino acids long. CDR3 sequence (DNA): TGCGCCAGCAGCCAGGGCCCGAAACAGCCCCAGCATTTT. Translating gives CASSQGPKQPQHF.

This clone was seen a single time. J is TRBJ1-5 and V is TRBV7-2; D is unresolved. CDR1 is SGHTA and CDR2 is FQGNSA in the germline V gene. The V end was cut by 1 base, the J end by 4 bases, with 5 bases between. The CDR3 totals 13 residues. CDR3 in amino acids: CASSLGVNQPQHF. The DNA for the CDR3 is TGTGCCAGCAGCTTAGGAGTGAATCAGCCCCAGCATTTT.

V and J are TRBV29-1 and TRBJ2-3; 10 nucleotides match TRBD2. The CDR3 length is 14 residues. Germline CDR1 and CDR2: SQVTM and ANQGSEA. V shed 7 bases, J shed 7 bases, and the junction held 11 bases outside the gene matches. For the CDR3, the DNA is TGCAGCGGAACTCCAAGCGGGGGGGGGAATACGCAGTATTTT. Residues: CSGTPSGGGNTQYF.

This chain connects TRBV2 to TRBJ2-1, with a weak D call TRBD2 (6 bases). CDR3 length equals 15 residues. Germline loops: CDR1 SNHLY, CDR2 FYNNEI. Trimming left V 4 bases short and J 0 bases short, with 10 bases between. The CDR3 sequence: CASSGAGSSYNEQFF. In nucleotides, the CDR3 is TGTGCCAGCAGTGGGGCGGGGAGCTCCTACAATGAGCAGTTCTTC.